The 7 T cell receptor beta chains in this list originate from one sample, sequenced in a study of cytomegalovirus exposure and HLA in healthy donors. The PCR made use of 60 Vbeta and 13 Jbeta primers. Measured with immunoSEQ multiplex PCR; TCRdb has only the in-frame clones, and not every one. The table lists 95,000 to 100,000 clones, 76% of them singletons, with 4.1% in the top ten. Sequenced input: PBMCs. These receptors originate from a man aged 35-49 years in good health and CMV-seronegative.

In DNA form, the CDR3 reads TGTGCCAGCAGTTTAACCCGACAGGGTTGGGGGTCTGAAGCTTTCTTT. Amino acids: CASSLTRQGWGSEAFF. The chain recombines TRBV27 with TRBJ1-1; TRBD1 agrees at 7 bases. From germline, CDR1 is MNHEY and CDR2 SMNVEV (reference sequence). The ends lost 2 bases at V and 6 bases at J; junction bases unmatched: 12. The CDR3 has 16 residues.

This clone was seen only a few times. The rearrangement joins TRBV7-6 to TRBJ2-5, with TRBD1 matching over 8 bases. CDR1 and CDR2 (germline): SGHVS, FNYEAQ. With V trimmed by 1 base and J by 4 bases, 2 bases remained unmatched. CDR3 size: 14 residues. Here the CDR3 reads CASSLGQGLETQYF. The CDR3 nucleotides are TGTGCCAGCAGCTTAGGACAGGGGTTAGAGACCCAGTACTTC.

V usage is TRBV2 and J usage is TRBJ2-2, with D possibly TRBD2 on 5 matching bases. The CDR3 consists of 14 residues. Germline values: CDR1 SNHLY, CDR2 FYNNEI. Trimming pared 6 bases from V and 1 base from J, leaving 9 bases between. CDR3 sequence reads: CASSEAGNTGELFF. The CDR3 nucleotides are TGTGCCAGCAGCGAGGCGGGGAACACCGGGGAGCTGTTTTTT.

The V and J genes are TRBV20-1 and TRBJ2-1; tentative D call: TRBD1 (5 bases). The CDR3 length is 10 residues. Trimming stripped 4 bases from V and 10 bases from J, with 8 bases between. Germline CDR1 reads DFQATT; CDR2 reads SNEGSKA (reference sequence). The CDR3 DNA is TGCAGTGCTATAAGACAGGAGCAGTTCTTC. Encoded protein: CSAIRQEQFF.

The CDR3 nucleotides are TGTGCCAGTAGCTTACAGGGGGCGCAAGGCCAGCCCCAGCATTTT. Translation: CASSLQGAQGQPQHF. V gene TRBV19 combines with J gene TRBJ1-5; TRBD1 agrees at 9 bases. CDR1 is LNHDA and CDR2 is SQIVND in the germline V gene (reference sequence). This CDR3 is built from 15 residues. Trimming took 6 bases from V and 7 from J; bases not matched to a gene: 10.

CDR3 region: CASRMDRASYEQYV. CDR3 coding DNA: TGTGCCAGCAGGATGGACAGGGCATCCTACGAGCAGTACGTC. The chain carries TRBV6-1 and TRBJ2-7; the match to TRBD1 covers 8 bases. V lost 6 bases and J lost 1; bases outside the gene matches: 5. Germline V gene lookup returns CDR1 MNHNS and CDR2 SASEGT. This CDR3 is 14 amino acids long.

The J gene is TRBJ1-1, the V gene TRBV7-8; 12 bases align to TRBD1. Germline-derived CDR1 and CDR2 are SGHVS and FQNEAQ. J was trimmed by 5 bases and V by 4 bases; bases with no gene match: 11. The CDR3 is made up of 17 amino acids. The CDR3 DNA reads as TGTGCCAGCAGCTCGCGTCCGGGACAGGGGGCGGTAACTGAAGCTTTCTTT. The encoded protein is CASSSRPGQGAVTEAFF.